This T cell receptor beta chain was documented in a study of technical replicates of blood from a handful of donors. The germline gives CDR1 MNHEY, CDR2 SMNVEV (reference sequence). The ends lost 2 bases at V and 4 bases at J; junction bases unmatched: 4. There are 14 residues in the CDR3. Here immunoSEQ multiplex PCR was the method, and the copy in TCRdb shows in-frame clones only, minus some. The sample has some 76,000 clones; approximately 94% are singletons. This TCR derives from a human donor in good health. The sample comprised T cells isolated from PBMCs. The chain uses TRBV27 and TRBJ2-7, with 8 positions matching TRBD2. CDR3 coding DNA: TGTGCCAGCAGTTTAATAGCGGGAAGTTACGAGCAGTACTTC. It specifies CASSLIAGSYEQYF.